Presented here are 3 T cell receptor beta chains from one specimen sequenced in a study of Graves' ophthalmopathy and Graves' hyperthyroidism. RNA served as the template for amplifying TCR beta CDR3 regions. First-round RT-PCR employed HTBI primers, with a second-round multiplex PCR after it. TCRdb used MiXCR to reprocess the multiplex PCR reads, holding one entry per CDR3 protein. The sample lists a few hundred thousand distinct CDR3 sequences, about a sixth occurring once. Specimen: peripheral blood. The receptors come from an adult woman with stable Graves' hyperthyroidism.

There are many counts of this clonotype. The J gene is TRBJ2-7, the V gene TRBV2, with no clear D. Trimming cost V 5 bases and J 5 bases, with 7 bases left between them. The CDR3 runs 11 residues. Germline lookup yields CDR1 SNHLY and CDR2 FYNNEI. The CDR3 loop is CASSPFDEQYF. For the CDR3, the DNA is TGTGCCAGCAGTCCTTTCGACGAGCAGTACTTC.

The sample holds many counts of this clonotype. The CDR3 is CASSRLAGDRDIQYF. The CDR3 nucleotides read TGTGCCAGCAGCAGACTAGCGGGAGATAGAGACATTCAGTACTTC. This sequence joins TRBV28 and TRBJ2-4; 12 bases align to TRBD2. Germline V lookup: CDR1 MDHEN, CDR2 SYDVKM. The V and J ends lost 6 bases and 8 bases, in that order; junction bases with no gene match: 8. The CDR3 contains 15 residues.

The chain joins TRBV24-1 to TRBJ2-5, with D perhaps matching TRBD1 (6 bases). Germline V gene sequence: CDR1 KGHDR, CDR2 SFDVKD. The CDR3 loop spans 15 amino acids. V lost 4 bases, J lost 4 bases, and 15 bases lay in between. CDR3 in DNA: TGTGCCACCAGTGACCTACTACAGGGCCGAGAGACCCAGTACTTC. This sequence encodes CATSDLLQGRETQYF.